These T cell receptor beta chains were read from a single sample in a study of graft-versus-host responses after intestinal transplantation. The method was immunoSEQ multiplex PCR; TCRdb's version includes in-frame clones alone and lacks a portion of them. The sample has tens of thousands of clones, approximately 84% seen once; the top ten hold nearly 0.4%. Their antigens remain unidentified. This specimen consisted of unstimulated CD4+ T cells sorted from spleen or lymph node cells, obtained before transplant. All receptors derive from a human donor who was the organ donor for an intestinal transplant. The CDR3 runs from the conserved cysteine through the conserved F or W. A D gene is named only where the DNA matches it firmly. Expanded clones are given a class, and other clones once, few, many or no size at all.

CDR3 DNA: TGTGCCAGCAGCTTCCCCGGTTCCGGGGAGCTGTTTTTT; CDR3 protein: CASSFPGSGELFF; clone size: .; J gene: TRBJ2-2; V gene: TRBV11-2; D gene: .
CDR3 DNA: TGCGCCAGCAGCCAAGTGGACATTCTGCACACCGGGGAGCTGTTTTTT; CDR3 protein: CASSQVDILHTGELFF; clone size: .; J gene: TRBJ2-2; V gene: TRBV4-1; D gene: .
CDR3 DNA: TGTGCCAGCAGCTTGAATGGGCAGACGAACACTGAAGCTTTCTTT; CDR3 protein: CASSLNGQTNTEAFF; clone size: .; J gene: TRBJ1-1; V gene: TRBV5-5; D gene: .
CDR3 DNA: TGTGCCAGCAGTTTGGGGGGGGGCGCGGGCTACACCTTC; CDR3 protein: CASSLGGGAGYTF; clone size: .; J gene: TRBJ1-2; V gene: TRBV6-1; D gene: .
CDR3 DNA: TGTGCCTGGAGCCAAGGACAGGGGCAGCCCCAGCATTTT; CDR3 protein: CAWSQGQGQPQHF; clone size: .; J gene: TRBJ1-5; V gene: TRBV30; D gene: TRBD1
CDR3 DNA: TGTGCCAGCAGCAGCCGGGACACTAGCACAGATACGCAGTATTTT; CDR3 protein: CASSSRDTSTDTQYF; clone size: .; J gene: TRBJ2-3; V gene: TRBV11-3; D gene: .
CDR3 DNA: TGTGCCAGCAGCATAAATCAGCCCCAGCATTTT; CDR3 protein: CASSINQPQHF; clone size: .; J gene: TRBJ1-5; V gene: TRBV5-8; D gene: .
CDR3 DNA: TGTGCCAGCAGTCCCGTAAGGGGAGGCACTGAAGCTTTCTTT; CDR3 protein: CASSPVRGGTEAFF; clone size: .; J gene: TRBJ1-1; V gene: TRBV27; D gene: .
CDR3 DNA: TGTGCCAGCAGTTTAGGGGACAGGGGCCTCTCTGGGGCCAACGTCCTGACTTTC; CDR3 protein: CASSLGDRGLSGANVLTF; clone size: .; J gene: TRBJ2-6; V gene: TRBV28; D gene: TRBD1
CDR3 DNA: TGCAGCGTTGCCGACAGGGGAGAGACCCAGTACTTC; CDR3 protein: CSVADRGETQYF; clone size: .; J gene: TRBJ2-5; V gene: TRBV29-1; D gene: TRBD1
CDR3 DNA: TGTGCCAGCAGCTTAGTCACAGGGCACGCGGCAACTAATGAAAAACTGTTTTTT; CDR3 protein: CASSLVTGHAATNEKLFF; clone size: .; J gene: TRBJ1-4; V gene: TRBV7-2; D gene: .
CDR3 DNA: TGTGCCAGCAGTTACAAGGGGGAGACCCAGTACTTC; CDR3 protein: CASSYKGETQYF; clone size: once; J gene: TRBJ2-5; V gene: TRBV6-5; D gene: .
CDR3 DNA: TGCGCCAGCGCCCAGTGGGGGGACCCCACAGATACGCAGTATTTT; CDR3 protein: CASAQWGDPTDTQYF; clone size: .; J gene: TRBJ2-3; V gene: TRBV5-1; D gene: .
CDR3 DNA: TGTGCCAGCAGCCCTTGGACTAGCGGGGTCACAGATACGCAGTATTTT; CDR3 protein: CASSPWTSGVTDTQYF; clone size: .; J gene: TRBJ2-3; V gene: TRBV9; D gene: TRBD2
CDR3 DNA: TGTGCCTGGAGTAGGCCCTTGGGCGGAAACACCATATATTTT; CDR3 protein: CAWSRPLGGNTIYF; clone size: .; J gene: TRBJ1-3; V gene: TRBV30; D gene: .
CDR3 DNA: TGTGCCACGGGGACAGCGCCCTGGGGCTACACCTTC; CDR3 protein: CATGTAPWGYTF; clone size: .; J gene: TRBJ1-2; V gene: TRBV6-1; D gene: TRBD1
CDR3 DNA: TGTGCCAGCAGCCACCAAGGGGGCGGACAGCCCCAGCATTTT; CDR3 protein: CASSHQGGGQPQHF; clone size: .; J gene: TRBJ1-5; V gene: TRBV7-9; D gene: TRBD1
CDR3 DNA: TGTGCCAGCAGCTTAGGACAGGGGTTCCCAGATACGCAGTATTTT; CDR3 protein: CASSLGQGFPDTQYF; clone size: .; J gene: TRBJ2-3; V gene: TRBV5-4; D gene: TRBD1
CDR3 DNA: TGTGCCAGCAGTTTACAGAATGAAAAACTGTTTTTT; CDR3 protein: CASSLQNEKLFF; clone size: once; J gene: TRBJ1-4; V gene: TRBV6-6; D gene: .
CDR3 DNA: TGTGCCAGCAGCCAGCGGCGGGGAAGGGGGCCACGGGTATCCCTCCACTTT; CDR3 protein: CASSQRRGRGPRVSLHF; clone size: .; J gene: TRBJ1-6; V gene: TRBV28; D gene: TRBD1
CDR3 DNA: TGTGCCAGCAGCTTTCGGGCTGGACAGCATGGAAACACCATATATTTT; CDR3 protein: CASSFRAGQHGNTIYF; clone size: .; J gene: TRBJ1-3; V gene: TRBV7-6; D gene: .
CDR3 DNA: TGTGCCAGCAGCTTAGGGAACAGCTACAATGAGCAGTTCTTC; CDR3 protein: CASSLGNSYNEQFF; clone size: .; J gene: TRBJ2-1; V gene: TRBV11-3; D gene: .
CDR3 DNA: TGCGCCAGCAGTGAACAGGGGCTTACCGGGGAGCTGTTTTTT; CDR3 protein: CASSEQGLTGELFF; clone size: few; J gene: TRBJ2-2; V gene: TRBV10-1; D gene: TRBD1
CDR3 DNA: TGTGCCAGCAGCGTAGAACAGCTAAACTATGGCTACACCTTC; CDR3 protein: CASSVEQLNYGYTF; clone size: .; J gene: TRBJ1-2; V gene: TRBV9; D gene: .
CDR3 DNA: TGTGCCAGCAGCTTTGACAGGGGCGCTGAAGCTTTCTTT; CDR3 protein: CASSFDRGAEAFF; clone size: .; J gene: TRBJ1-1; V gene: TRBV11-2; D gene: TRBD1
CDR3 DNA: TGTGCCAGCAGTTTCAGGGGTATTCAGCCCCAGCATTTT; CDR3 protein: CASSFRGIQPQHF; clone size: .; J gene: TRBJ1-5; V gene: TRBV28; D gene: .
CDR3 DNA: TGTGCCAGCAGCTTAGGGGGACAGCGTACAAATGAAAAACTGTTTTTT; CDR3 protein: CASSLGGQRTNEKLFF; clone size: .; J gene: TRBJ1-4; V gene: TRBV7-6; D gene: TRBD1
CDR3 DNA: TGCGCCAGCAGCCAAGGAGGGTTCAATCAGCCCCAGCATTTT; CDR3 protein: CASSQGGFNQPQHF; clone size: .; J gene: TRBJ1-5; V gene: TRBV4-3; D gene: .
CDR3 DNA: TGTGCCAGCAGCTCGGACAGGGGGTTCCCAGATACGCAGTATTTT; CDR3 protein: CASSSDRGFPDTQYF; clone size: .; J gene: TRBJ2-3; V gene: TRBV7-8; D gene: TRBD1
CDR3 DNA: TGCGCCAGCAGTGCACAGAGCTACAATGAGCAGTTCTTC; CDR3 protein: CASSAQSYNEQFF; clone size: .; J gene: TRBJ2-1; V gene: TRBV10-1; D gene: .
CDR3 DNA: TGTGCCAGCAGAAAGGTAGCGGGGGACTACAATGAGCAGTTCTTC; CDR3 protein: CASRKVAGDYNEQFF; clone size: .; J gene: TRBJ2-1; V gene: TRBV6-5; D gene: TRBD2
CDR3 DNA: TGTGCCAGCAACCTCAGGGGGCGCGGTGGTGAAAAACTGTTTTTT; CDR3 protein: CASNLRGRGGEKLFF; clone size: once; J gene: TRBJ1-4; V gene: TRBV2; D gene: TRBD1